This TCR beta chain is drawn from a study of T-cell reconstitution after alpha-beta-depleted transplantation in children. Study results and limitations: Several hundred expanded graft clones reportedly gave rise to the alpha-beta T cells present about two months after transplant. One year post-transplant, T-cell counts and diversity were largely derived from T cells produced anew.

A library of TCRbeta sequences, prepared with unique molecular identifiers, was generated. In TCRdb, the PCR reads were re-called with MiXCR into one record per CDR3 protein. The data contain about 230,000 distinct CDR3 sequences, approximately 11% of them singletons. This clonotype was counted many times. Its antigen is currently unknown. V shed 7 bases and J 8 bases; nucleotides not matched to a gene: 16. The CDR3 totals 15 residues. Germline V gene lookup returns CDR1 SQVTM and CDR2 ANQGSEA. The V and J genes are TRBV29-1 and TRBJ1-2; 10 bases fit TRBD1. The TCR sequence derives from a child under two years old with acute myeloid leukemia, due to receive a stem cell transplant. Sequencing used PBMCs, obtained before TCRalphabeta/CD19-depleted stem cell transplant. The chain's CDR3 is CSAGGSGTGASGYTF. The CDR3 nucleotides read TGCAGCGCTGGGGGGTCCGGGACAGGGGCTTCGGGCTACACCTTC.